The entry that follows covers one T cell receptor beta chain sequence. As yet, its antigen is unknown. Splitting the CD4+ cells yielded a CD45RA+ naive subset and a CD45RA-negative memory subset. The V end lost 7 bases, the J end lost 2 bases, and 9 bases lay between the germline ends. The CDR3 extends over 12 amino acids. Germline CDR1 is MNHEY and CDR2 is SMNVEV (reference sequence). TCRdb keeps only in-frame clones here, not all; method: immunoSEQ multiplex PCR. The repertoire holds about 230,000 clones, over 60% seen once, with more than 9.5% in the top ten. This entry comes from a study of shared clonotypes between healthy human individuals. Across the study: Three plates each covered CD4 naive and memory; CD8 naive two, CD8 memory one.

Overall study results and limits: Clonotypes shared by all four donors outscored non-shared clonotypes in generation probability. Rarefaction exposed incomplete sorted-subset sequencing despite large depth.

This sequence was found in a man younger than 40 in good health. The sample comprised memory CD4+ T cells sorted from blood. Subset specified: CD45RA-negative fraction. The J gene is TRBJ2-7, the V gene TRBV27; D gene unclear. The CDR3 DNA sequence: TGTGCCAGCACCCCCGAGCCCTACGAGCAGTACTTC. Translated: CASTPEPYEQYF.